This TCR beta chain appears in the sequencing data of a study of identical twins. Comment on this clonotype: What it recognizes is unknown.

Findings and limits, study-wide: Recombination models fit unrelated individuals' TCR alpha sharing but underestimated twins'.

Healthy Caucasians provided all donations. Template switching added a universal primer site, and cDNA bore unique molecular identifiers. TCRdb re-derived calls from the 5' RACE reads in MiXCR, one entry per CDR3 protein. This table has around 250,000 distinct CDR3 sequences, about 13% appearing once. These same data were also listed under a study on yellow fever vaccine responses in identical twins. This second report adds: The authors reported partly convergent, partly personalized vaccine responses in identical twins.

The sequenced sample was memory (CD45RO+) T cells sorted from blood. The TCR was taken from a woman between 18 and 30 years old in good health.

This chain's CDR3 is CASSTGGRASVGYTF. The CDR3 DNA reads TGTGCCAGCAGCACCGGGGGCAGGGCCTCCGTGGGCTACACCTTC. The chain is built from TRBV7-2 and TRBJ1-2; the D gene is possibly TRBD1 (6 bases). Trimming took off 5 bases at V and 8 bases at J, with 21 bases between the two ends. This CDR3 is built from 15 residues. Per germline, CDR1 SGHTA and CDR2 FQGNSA. Full variable domain (missing parts from reference TRBV7-2 and TRBJ1-2): GAGVSQSPSNKVTEKGKDVELRCDPISGHTALYWYRQSLGQGLEFLIYFQGNSAPDKSGLPSDRFSAERTGGSVSTLTIQRTQQEDSAVYLCASSTGGRASVGYTFGSGTRLTVV.